The sequence of this T cell receptor beta chain was determined in a study of T-cell reconstitution after alpha-beta-depleted transplantation in children. Regarding the study as a whole: The origin of high day-60 TCRbeta diversity in some patients lay in surviving recipient T cells and thymic progenitors. Where alpha-beta T cells came from about two months after transplant was reportedly several hundred expanded graft clones. T-cell counts and diversity were attributed mostly to newly produced T cells one year after transplant.

Preparation of the TCRbeta library was carried out with unique molecular identifiers. From the PCR reads, TCRdb called clonotypes with MiXCR, one entry per CDR3 protein. Among 700,000 to 850,000 distinct CDR3 sequences listed, 16% were seen once. The germline CDR1 and CDR2 sequences are SGHVS and FNYEAQ. V shed 5 bases, J shed 4 bases, and the junction held 11 bases outside the gene matches. CDR3 length equals 16 residues. A note on this clonotype: Antigen unknown.

This TCR was sampled from a male patient between 10 and 17 years old who had a stem cell transplant for acute lymphoblastic leukemia, so the T cells may come from the graft donor. The gene calls are TRBV7-6 and TRBJ1-3, with 7 bases fitting TRBD1. The source material was PBMCs, mostly from graft donor cells, sampled 360 days after TCRalphabeta/CD19-depleted stem cell transplant. The CDR3 reads CASSTPMTGSGNTIYF. The CDR3 bases are TGTGCCAGCAGCACACCCATGACAGGGTCAGGAAACACCATATATTTT.